Sequencing of this T cell receptor (beta chain) was carried out in a study of graft-versus-host responses after intestinal transplantation (dated by TCRdb to the early 2020s). Study-level background: The transplants that recipients received were multivisceral, liver-intestinal, or isolated intestinal. Anti-thymocyte globulin induction was given to all recipients, followed by maintenance tacrolimus and steroids for 3 to 4 years. After intestinal transplantation, graft-versus-host and host-versus-graft alloreactive T cell clones were followed in the graft, circulation and bone marrow using bulk TCR-beta CDR3 sequencing. To identify alloreactive clones, pre-transplant mixed lymphocyte reaction products were sequenced and then compared with unstimulated pre-transplant donor and recipient T cells. A cohort of fewer than 25 intestinal transplant recipients, including one retransplant, was enrolled, and a few patients lacking pretransplant specimens were excluded. Donor T cell macrochimerism was defined as a peak of at least 4% donor T cells among recipient peripheral blood mononuclear cells. Rather than being sequenced by the commercial service, samples from a few later patients were sequenced in-house on an Illumina MiSeq and processed with MiXCR.

Trimming costs V 6 bases and J 4 bases, and their ends lie 6 bases apart. The CDR3 spans 11 residues, from the cysteine through the phenylalanine. The read is trimmed to its CDR3 DNA, 33 bases read in frame from base 1. Taken from the germline V gene (reference sequence), the CDR1 and CDR2 loops are DFQATT and SNEGSKA. Blood samples were collected up to 4 times in the first month after transplant and then at least monthly when available. Study-wide findings and limitations: GvH clones turned up in recipient bone marrow, with some appearing earlier in ileal mucosa or blood, a pattern consistent with an intestinal mucosal origin. In the allografts of patients with donor T cell macrochimerism, GvH to HvG T cell clonal ratios were high. Conclusions were limited by the relatively low number and heterogeneity of intestinal transplant patients. Early after transplant, declines in HvG clones were associated with peak levels of circulating GvH clones.

The method was the immunoSEQ multiplex PCR assay. For most patients, high-throughput TCR-beta CDR3 sequencing of genomic DNA was performed by Adaptive Biotechnologies. Concerning the study's data processing: Adaptive's ImmunoSEQ software supplied the TCR sequencing data for about 18 patients, while MiXCR and VDJtools were used to process a few other patients. CDR3 nucleotide sequences shared by donor and recipient were removed because the origin of these sequences could not be assigned. To be classed as alloreactive, a clone needed at least 2-fold expansion over unstimulated cells and a minimum CFSE-low frequency of 0.002% (template counts) or 0.001% (read counts). A clone was considered mappable if detected in the sequenced pre-transplant spleen, lymph node, or MLR CFSE-low populations of the donor or recipient. Cumulative frequency of alloreactive clones was calculated as a percentage of all sequences weighted by copy number. TCRdb re-hosts the immuneACCESS table, in-frame sequences only. Its copies lack some clones; in the studies checked, an unresolved V gene accounts for under half of them, and the cause for the rest is not known. Clonal size and the V and J genes are those of that table, whereas D and trimming came from the DNA. The sample data list 45,000 to 50,000 clones, and 85% to 95% of these were observed just once. The ten top clones hold roughly 6% of the sample.

In the case of this clone: The clone's antigen remains unknown. No per-base quality is available; no much larger clone lies one base away.

This TCR derives from a human patient who received an intestinal transplant, so some T cells may come from the graft donor. The chain uses TRBV20-1 and TRBJ2-2; the D gene identity is not certain. This sample comprised PBMCs, obtained roughly 760 days after a first intestinal transplant, on the day of a second. This receptor carries the CDR3 CSAPVTGELFF. The nucleotide sequence is given as TGCAGTGCCCCTGTCACCGGGGAGCTGTTTTTT.